The 32 T cell receptor beta chains in this list originate from one sample, sequenced in a study of Ad26.COV2.S vaccination and SARS-CoV-2 variants. Data came from immunoSEQ multiplex PCR; TCRdb stores just in-frame clones and leaves some out. The sample carries a few hundred thousand clones, around 87% recorded once. Regarding treatment: 15 to 20 received Ad26.COV2.S at low or high dose, single or two shots; about five received placebo; per-sample allocation not given. After the first vaccine or placebo injection, samples were drawn on day 63. The material sequenced was peripheral blood, taken in a trial of Ad26.COV2.S vaccine versus placebo. The origin of the receptors is a person aged 18 to 59 who received the Ad26.COV2.S COVID-19 vaccine or a placebo.

The J gene is TRBJ2-2, the V gene TRBV9, with a weak D call TRBD2 (7 bases). CDR1 and CDR2 from the germline V gene are SGDLS and YYNGEE. The CDR3 has 15 residues. The germline V and J ends were trimmed by 6 bases and 7 bases, with 19 bases remaining between them. The CDR3 bases are TGTGCCAGCACCGGAGGGGGGGCCAGGGACGGGGAGCTGTTTTTT. Its protein product is CASTGGGARDGELFF. Full variable domain (rest looked up from reference TRBV9 and TRBJ2-2): DSGVTQTPKHLITATGQRVTLRCSPRSGDLSVYWYQQSLDQGLQFLIQYYNGEERAKGNILERFSAQQFPDLHSELNLSSLELGDSALYFCASTGGGARDGELFFGEGSRLTVL.

This clone was seen only a few times. The chain has TRBV6-5 and TRBJ1-4; D is ambiguous. CDR3 length: 15 residues. Looked up from germline, CDR1 is MNHEY and CDR2 is SVGAGI. V was trimmed by 0 bases and J by 7 bases, leaving 12 bases between them. Written as DNA, the CDR3 is TGTGCCAGCAGTTACTCGTATTCCTTGGGTGAAAAACTGTTTTTT. Encoded protein: CASSYSYSLGEKLFF.

The chain combines TRBV3-1 (or the pseudogene TRBV3-2) with TRBJ1-1; D remains unclear. The CDR3 consists of 15 residues. The V end was cut by 1 base, the J end by 0 bases, with 9 bases between. Germline-derived CDR1 and CDR2 are LGHDT and YNNKEL (reference sequence). This CDR3 reads CASSQVSWMNTEAFF. The CDR3 region has the DNA TGTGCCAGCAGCCAAGTTAGCTGGATGAACACTGAAGCTTTCTTT.

This chain connects TRBV7-3 to TRBJ2-1; D uncertain. The CDR3 runs to 16 residues. Between the trimmed V and J ends, which lost 1 base and 4 bases, there was a span of 14 bases. Germline-derived CDR1 and CDR2 are SGHTA and FQGTGA. The CDR3 sequence: CASSLNPYELYNEQFF. The DNA of the CDR3 is TGTGCCAGCAGCTTAAATCCCTACGAGCTTTACAATGAGCAGTTCTTC. The whole variable domain, filled in from reference TRBV7-3 and TRBJ2-1, reads GAGVSQTPSNKVTEKGKYVELRCDPISGHTALYWYRQSLGQGPEFLIYFQGTGAADDSGLPNDRFFAVRPEGSVSTLKIQRTERGDSAVYLCASSLNPYELYNEQFFGPGTRLTVL.

The V call is TRBV7-9, the J call TRBJ1-2; 9 bases match TRBD1. Trimming cost V 2 bases and J 4 bases; bases outside gene matches: 17. Germline CDR1 and CDR2: SEHNR and FQNEAQ (reference sequence). The CDR3 extends over 19 amino acids. CDR3 bases: TGTGCCAGCAGCTTACCCCCGGGACAGGGTTCCGCGAGGAGCTATGGCTACACCTTC. It specifies CASSLPPGQGSARSYGYTF.

This chain connects TRBV5-6 to TRBJ1-2, with 8 bases lining up with TRBD1. The CDR3 is 17 amino acids. Germline CDR1 SGHDT, CDR2 YYEEEE. Unmatched junction bases numbered 9, after V lost 0 bases and J lost 2 bases. CDR3 in amino acids: CASSLAPGGSGNYGYTF. CDR3 bases: TGTGCCAGCAGCTTGGCCCCAGGGGGCTCGGGGAACTATGGCTACACCTTC.

This chain joins TRBV20-1 and TRBJ1-2, with no clear D. The V gene lost 4 bases and the J gene lost 6 bases, with 6 bases spanning the gap. Germline CDR1 is DFQATT and CDR2 is SNEGSKA (reference sequence). This CDR3 is 10 amino acids long. The CDR3 nucleotides are TGCAGTGCTACGTTAGATGGCTACACCTTC. This translates into CSATLDGYTF.

The chain joins TRBV7-9 to TRBJ2-3; D is unresolved. This CDR3 has 15 residues. Germline V gene sequence: CDR1 SEHNR, CDR2 FQNEAQ (reference sequence). V was trimmed by 5 bases and J by 0 bases, leaving 12 bases between them. CDR3 in DNA: TGTGCCAGCAGCCCAGAAGAATCTAGCACAGATACGCAGTATTTT. This codes for CASSPEESSTDTQYF.

The V gene is TRBV7-8, the J gene TRBJ1-5, with a possible D match to TRBD1 (5 bases). The ends were cut back, 1 base at V and 4 bases at J, with 11 bases in the middle. From germline, CDR1 is SGHVS and CDR2 FQNEAQ. The CDR3 length is 15 residues. The CDR3 loop is CASSLEAGWNQPQHF. CDR3 DNA: TGTGCCAGCAGCTTAGAGGCAGGGTGGAATCAGCCCCAGCATTTT.

The chain links TRBV2 to TRBJ1-6; D remains unclear. The CDR3 length is 15 residues. Deletions cut 3 bases from V and 4 bases from J, with 10 bases between. In germline, CDR1 is SNHLY, CDR2 FYNNEI. CDR3 in amino acids: CASSDVGNYNSPLHF. The CDR3 DNA follows: TGTGCCAGCAGTGACGTCGGAAATTATAATTCACCCCTCCACTTT.

V usage is TRBV7-9 and J usage is TRBJ2-7, with 9 bases identical to TRBD1. With 1 base clipped from V and 3 bases from J, the junction kept 1 base outside the gene matches. The CDR3 has 14 residues. The V gene's germline CDR1 is SEHNR and CDR2 FQNEAQ (reference sequence). CDR3 sequence (DNA): TGTGCCAGCAGCTTAGGGGACAGGGACTACGAGCAGTACTTC. It yields the protein CASSLGDRDYEQYF.

The chain carries TRBV7-9 and TRBJ2-7; tentative D call: TRBD1 (6 bases). The CDR3 has 16 residues. From germline, CDR1 is SEHNR and CDR2 FQNEAQ (reference sequence). V was trimmed by 1 base and J by 1 base, leaving 14 bases between them. The CDR3: CASSLVRTRGSYEQYF. For the CDR3, the DNA is TGTGCCAGCAGCTTAGTGCGAACCAGGGGTTCCTACGAGCAGTACTTC.

Turning to this clone: One end of the junction varies from germline; a read error may be responsible. The V gene is TRBV7-7, the J gene TRBJ1-4; D unresolved. Germline lookup yields CDR1 SSHAT and CDR2 FNYEAQ (reference sequence). The CDR3 runs 13 residues. As DNA, the CDR3 is TGTGCTAGCAGCCCCGGGGTTGGTGAAAAACTGTTTTTT. This codes for CASSPGVGEKLFF.

The CDR3 DNA is TGTGCCAGCAGTTACTTTATGACAGGGGAATACGAGCAGTACTTC. Translation: CASSYFMTGEYEQYF. The chain uses TRBV6-5 and TRBJ2-7; 8 nucleotides align to TRBD1. The CDR3 is 15 residues long. From germline, CDR1 is MNHEY and CDR2 SVGAGI. V trimming: 1 base; J trimming: 4 bases; junction bases outside the gene matches: 6.

The chain uses TRBV5-1 and TRBJ1-4; no clear D. In germline, CDR1 is SGHRS, CDR2 YFSETQ. CDR3 length equals 15 residues. Trimming stripped 1 base from V and 0 bases from J, with 7 bases between. The CDR3 protein is CASSLKETTNEKLFF. The CDR3 DNA follows: TGCGCCAGCAGCTTGAAGGAAACAACTAATGAAAAACTGTTTTTT.

The CDR3 loop reads CASSPTGQTYEQYF. CDR3 in DNA: TGTGCCAGCAGCCCGACCGGACAGACCTACGAGCAGTACTTC. V is TRBV5-4 and J is TRBJ2-7, with D possibly being TRBD1 (6 bases). This CDR3 comprises 14 residues. Per germline, CDR1 SGHNT and CDR2 YYREEE (reference sequence). V was pared by 4 bases and J by 2 bases, with 13 bases between.

This clone showed up just a few times. The rearrangement joins TRBV4-1 to TRBJ1-5; D is unresolved. Trimming took 0 bases from V and 6 from J, leaving 15 bases between them. The germline gives CDR1 MGHRA, CDR2 YSYEKL. This CDR3 contains 16 residues. The CDR3 protein is CASSQDPPTSPQPQHF. CDR3 sequence (DNA): TGCGCCAGCAGCCAAGATCCCCCGACTAGCCCTCAGCCCCAGCATTTT.

The chain employs TRBV2 and TRBJ1-6, with D tentatively TRBD1 (6 bases). CDR1 is SNHLY, CDR2 FYNNEI, per germline. The CDR3 runs to 16 residues. V was cut by 7 bases and J by 0 bases, with 13 bases left in between. The CDR3 is CASKQGRSSYNSPLHF. CDR3 nucleotide sequence: TGTGCCAGCAAACAGGGCCGGAGCTCCTATAATTCACCCCTCCACTTT.

This chain joins TRBV11-2 and TRBJ2-7; a possible D gene is TRBD2 (5 bases). This CDR3 region has 16 residues. Between the trimmed V and J ends, which lost 5 bases and 4 bases, there was a span of 21 bases. Germline V gene sequence: CDR1 SGHAT, CDR2 FQNNGV. CDR3 sequence: CASSPSWAGENYEQYF. CDR3 coding DNA: TGTGCCAGCAGCCCCTCGTGGGCGGGCGAGAATTACGAGCAGTACTTC. Looking up the rest from reference TRBV11-2 and TRBJ2-7 gives the full variable domain: EAGVAQSPRYKIIEKRQSVAFWCNPISGHATLYWYQQILGQGPKLLIQFQNNGVVDDSQLPKDRFSAERLKGVDSTLKIQPAKLEDSAVYLCASSPSWAGENYEQYFGPGTRLTVT.

The V gene is TRBV6-4, the J gene TRBJ1-3; 9 nucleotides align to TRBD1. The CDR3 has 16 residues. Germline lookup yields CDR1 MRHNA and CDR2 SNTAGT. V gave up 5 bases and J gave up 8 bases; unmatched junction bases: 13. DNA for the CDR3: TGTGCCAGCAGTCCGTGGGACAGGGAAAAGGAGGACACCATATATTTT. It is translated as CASSPWDREKEDTIYF.

This chain uses TRBV19 with TRBJ2-7; the D gene could be TRBD1 or TRBD2 (5 bases each). Germline-derived CDR1 and CDR2 are LNHDA and SQIVND (reference sequence). The CDR3 spans 13 residues. The V end lost 5 bases, the J end lost 4 bases, and 12 bases lay between the germline ends. The CDR3 DNA reads TGTGCCAGTAGTCCCCCCGGGGCTTACGAGCAGTACTTC. This translates into CASSPPGAYEQYF.

The rearrangement joins TRBV4-3 to TRBJ1-5; weak D call: TRBD1 (5 bases). Trimming cost V 0 bases and J 3 bases, with 15 bases left between them. The CDR3 runs 17 residues. Germline values: CDR1 LGHNA, CDR2 YSLEER. The CDR3 sequence: CASSQEWLGTVNQPQHF. The CDR3 DNA follows: TGCGCCAGCAGCCAAGAGTGGTTAGGGACGGTCAATCAGCCCCAGCATTTT.

The J gene is TRBJ2-2, the V gene TRBV30; D is perhaps TRBD2 (6 bases). The V end was cut by 1 base, the J end by 3 bases, with 12 bases between. Germline lookup yields CDR1 GTSNPN and CDR2 SVGIG (reference sequence). The CDR3 runs 15 residues. The CDR3 is CAWSEGGAHTGELFF. The CDR3 DNA reads as TGTGCCTGGAGTGAGGGCGGGGCTCACACCGGGGAGCTGTTTTTT.

V usage is TRBV7-6 and J usage is TRBJ2-7; D is perhaps TRBD1 (6 bases). V was clipped by 7 bases and J by 2 bases, with 18 bases between them. CDR1 and CDR2 (germline): SGHVS, FNYEAQ. The CDR3 loop spans 15 amino acids. CDR3 in DNA: TGTGCCAGCACCTCTAACCCGGACAGCACCTACGAGCAGTACTTC. This translates into CASTSNPDSTYEQYF.

For this clone: At the DNA level, this CDR3 is encoded by other sequences in the same sample as well. The chain has TRBV4-1 and TRBJ1-5; D is unresolved. With 4 bases removed from V and 4 bases from J, the gap between germline ends came to 17 bases. Germline assignment: CDR1 MGHRA and CDR2 YSYEKL. The CDR3 covers 16 residues. The CDR3 DNA reads as TGCGCCAGCAGCCCCCTCGGGGAGGGTGAAAATCAGCCCCAGCATTTT. Translated: CASSPLGEGENQPQHF.

This chain connects TRBV3-1 (or the pseudogene TRBV3-2) to TRBJ2-7; TRBD1 or TRBD2 may be the D gene (6 bases each). In germline, CDR1 is LGHDT, CDR2 YNNKEL (reference sequence). Trimming shortened V by 4 bases and J by 2 bases, and 15 bases separated the two germline ends. This CDR3 contains 15 residues. CDR3 region: CASSLPGRTAYEQYF. The CDR3 coding sequence is TGTGCCAGCAGCCTCCCGGGGAGGACAGCCTACGAGCAGTACTTC.

The chain is built from TRBV2 and TRBJ1-2; D might be TRBD1 (5 bases). V was trimmed by 8 bases and J by 4 bases, leaving 14 bases between them. The germline gives CDR1 SNHLY, CDR2 FYNNEI. This CDR3 has 13 residues. The CDR3: CASRVGTGYGYTF. CDR3 nucleotide sequence: TGTGCCAGCCGTGTGGGGACGGGCTATGGCTACACCTTC.

The V gene is TRBV5-6, the J gene TRBJ1-1, with 7 bases fitting TRBD1. CDR1 SGHDT and CDR2 YYEEEE come from the germline V gene. This CDR3 is built from 15 residues. The trim removed 0 bases at V and 4 bases at J, leaving 6 bases unmatched. The CDR3 protein is CASSLAQGIRTEAFF. The DNA for the CDR3 is TGTGCCAGCAGCTTGGCACAGGGGATCCGCACTGAAGCTTTCTTT.

The chain uses TRBV21-1 and TRBJ1-1. TRBV21-1 is designated a pseudogene. There are 16 residues in the CDR3. DNA of the CDR3: TGTGCCAGCAGCAAAGCGCTTAAACAGCCCAGCGCTGAAGCTTTCTTT. Its translation is CASSKALKQPSAEAFF.

This chain joins TRBV30 and TRBJ1-2; D is undetermined. Trimming cost V 3 bases and J 2 bases, with 10 bases left between them. This CDR3 has 13 residues. Germline CDR1 and CDR2: GTSNPN and SVGIG (reference sequence). CDR3 nucleotide sequence: TGTGCCTGGAGCGATGGACGGAACTATGGCTACACCTTC. It specifies CAWSDGRNYGYTF.

This chain links TRBV20-1 with TRBJ1-2, with TRBD1 as a possible D gene (5 bases). Germline V gene data show CDR1 as DFQATT and CDR2 as SNEGSKA (reference sequence). V dropped 5 bases and J dropped 11 bases, with 15 bases sitting between them. The CDR3 extends over 11 amino acids. The CDR3 region is CSALGRINYTF. The CDR3 bases are TGCAGTGCTCTGGGGCGGATTAATTACACCTTC.

The chain recombines TRBV7-8 with TRBJ2-5; no definite D call. This CDR3 comprises 16 residues. V dropped 1 base and J dropped 1 base, with 13 bases sitting between them. Germline assignment: CDR1 SGHVS and CDR2 FQNEAQ. CDR3 in DNA: TGTGCCAGCAGCTTAGTATTTACCCATCTCCAAGAGACCCAGTACTTC. It specifies CASSLVFTHLQETQYF.